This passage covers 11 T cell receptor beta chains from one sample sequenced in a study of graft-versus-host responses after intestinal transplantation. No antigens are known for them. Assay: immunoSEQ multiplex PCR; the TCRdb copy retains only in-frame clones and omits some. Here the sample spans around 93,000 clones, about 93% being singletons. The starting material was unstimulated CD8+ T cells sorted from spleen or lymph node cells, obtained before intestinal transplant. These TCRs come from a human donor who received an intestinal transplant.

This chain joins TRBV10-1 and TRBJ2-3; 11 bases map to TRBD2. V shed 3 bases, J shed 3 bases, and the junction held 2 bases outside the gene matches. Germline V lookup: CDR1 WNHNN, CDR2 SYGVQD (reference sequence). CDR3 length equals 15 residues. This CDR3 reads CASSETSGRTDTQYF. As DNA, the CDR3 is TGCGCCAGCAGTGAAACTAGCGGGAGAACAGATACGCAGTATTTT.

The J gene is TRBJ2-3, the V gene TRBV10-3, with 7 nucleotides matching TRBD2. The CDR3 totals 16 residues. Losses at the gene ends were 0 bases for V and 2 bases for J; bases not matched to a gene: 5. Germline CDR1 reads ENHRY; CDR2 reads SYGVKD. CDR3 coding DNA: TGTGCCATCAGTGAGTCCGGCGGGGGAGACACAGATACGCAGTATTTT. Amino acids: CAISESGGGDTDTQYF.

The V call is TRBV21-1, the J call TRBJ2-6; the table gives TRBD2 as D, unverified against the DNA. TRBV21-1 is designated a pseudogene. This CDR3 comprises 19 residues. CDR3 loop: CASSKRRTENCSGANVLTF. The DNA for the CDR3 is TGTGCCAGCAGCAAAAGGAGGACTGAGAATTGTTCTGGGGCCAACGTCCTGACTTTC.

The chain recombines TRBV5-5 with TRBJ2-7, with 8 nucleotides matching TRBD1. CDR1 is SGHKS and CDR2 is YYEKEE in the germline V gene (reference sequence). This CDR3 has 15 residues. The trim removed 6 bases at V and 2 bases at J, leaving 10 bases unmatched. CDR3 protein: CASTLRDRSTYEQYF. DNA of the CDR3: TGTGCCAGCACCCTGAGGGACAGGTCTACCTACGAGCAGTACTTC.

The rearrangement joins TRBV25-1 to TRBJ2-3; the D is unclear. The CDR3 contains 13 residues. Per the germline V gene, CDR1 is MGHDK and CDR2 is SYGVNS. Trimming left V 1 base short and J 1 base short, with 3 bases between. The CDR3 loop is CASSESGTDTQYF. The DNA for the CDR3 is TGTGCCAGCAGTGAATCAGGCACAGATACGCAGTATTTT.

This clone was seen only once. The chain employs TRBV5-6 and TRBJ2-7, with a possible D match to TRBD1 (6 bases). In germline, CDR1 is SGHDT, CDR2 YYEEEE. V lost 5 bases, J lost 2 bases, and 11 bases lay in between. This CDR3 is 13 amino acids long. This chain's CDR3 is CASRLQGTYEQYF. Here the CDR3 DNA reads TGTGCCAGCAGACTACAGGGAACCTACGAGCAGTACTTC.

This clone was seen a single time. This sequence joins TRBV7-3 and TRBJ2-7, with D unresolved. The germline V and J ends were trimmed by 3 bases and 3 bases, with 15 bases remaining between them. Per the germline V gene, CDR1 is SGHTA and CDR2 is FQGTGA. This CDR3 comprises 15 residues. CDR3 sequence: CASSLVLGSVYEQYF. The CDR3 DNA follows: TGTGCCAGCAGCTTGGTTCTTGGGTCGGTCTACGAGCAGTACTTC.

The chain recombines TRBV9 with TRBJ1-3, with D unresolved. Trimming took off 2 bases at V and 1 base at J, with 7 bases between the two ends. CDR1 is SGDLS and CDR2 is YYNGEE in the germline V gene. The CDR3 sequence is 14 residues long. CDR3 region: CASSVGQSGNTIYF. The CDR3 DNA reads TGTGCCAGCAGCGTCGGGCAATCTGGAAACACCATATATTTT. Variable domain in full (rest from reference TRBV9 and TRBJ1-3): DSGVTQTPKHLITATGQRVTLRCSPRSGDLSVYWYQQSLDQGLQFLIQYYNGEERAKGNILERFSAQQFPDLHSELNLSSLELGDSALYFCASSVGQSGNTIYFGEGSWLTVV.

The CDR3 protein is CASSLADQETQYF. In DNA, the CDR3 is TGCGCCAGCAGCTTGGCCGACCAAGAGACCCAGTACTTC. The chain uses TRBV5-1 and TRBJ2-5; D is uncertain. This CDR3 region has 13 residues. Trimming took off 0 bases at V and 0 bases at J, with 3 bases between the two ends. In germline, CDR1 is SGHRS, CDR2 YFSETQ.

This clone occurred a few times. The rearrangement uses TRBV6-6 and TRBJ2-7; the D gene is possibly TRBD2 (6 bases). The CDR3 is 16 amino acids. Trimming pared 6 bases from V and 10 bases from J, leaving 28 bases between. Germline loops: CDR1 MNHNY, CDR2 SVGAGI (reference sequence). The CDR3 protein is CASSSNTQTAEGDQYF. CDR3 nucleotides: TGTGCCAGCAGCAGCAACACCCAAACCGCGGAGGGCGACCAGTACTTC.

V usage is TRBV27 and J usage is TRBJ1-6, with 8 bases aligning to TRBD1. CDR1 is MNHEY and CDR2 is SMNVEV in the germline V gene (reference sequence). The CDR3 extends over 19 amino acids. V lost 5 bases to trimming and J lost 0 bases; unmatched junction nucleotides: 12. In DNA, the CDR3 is TGTGCCAGCAGTCCGGGACAGGAGGTGGCAAGCTCCTATAATTCACCCCTCCACTTT. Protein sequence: CASSPGQEVASSYNSPLHF.